This T cell receptor beta chain appears in the sequencing data of a study of blood T cell repertoires in COVID-19. Study-wide background: T cells, B-cell-depleted T cells, or PBMCs provided the cDNA or gDNA that served as material.

Method: immunoSEQ multiplex PCR; TCRdb's copy keeps in-frame clones and lacks some. This repertoire shows some 170,000 clones, around 90% found once; its top ten account for 1.6%. This clone was seen only a few times. Trimming removed 2 bases at V and 1 base at J, with 12 bases between. This CDR3 spans 15 amino acids. Germline CDR1 reads SGDLS; CDR2 reads YYNGEE. The chain combines TRBV9 with TRBJ1-2; D remains unclear. The sequence derives from a woman in her fifties or sixties with acute or convalescent COVID-19. The sequencing input was peripheral blood. In DNA form, the CDR3 reads TGTGCCAGCAGCGTGGACTCGTCCATTAACTATGGCTACACCTTC. Translation: CASSVDSSINYGYTF.